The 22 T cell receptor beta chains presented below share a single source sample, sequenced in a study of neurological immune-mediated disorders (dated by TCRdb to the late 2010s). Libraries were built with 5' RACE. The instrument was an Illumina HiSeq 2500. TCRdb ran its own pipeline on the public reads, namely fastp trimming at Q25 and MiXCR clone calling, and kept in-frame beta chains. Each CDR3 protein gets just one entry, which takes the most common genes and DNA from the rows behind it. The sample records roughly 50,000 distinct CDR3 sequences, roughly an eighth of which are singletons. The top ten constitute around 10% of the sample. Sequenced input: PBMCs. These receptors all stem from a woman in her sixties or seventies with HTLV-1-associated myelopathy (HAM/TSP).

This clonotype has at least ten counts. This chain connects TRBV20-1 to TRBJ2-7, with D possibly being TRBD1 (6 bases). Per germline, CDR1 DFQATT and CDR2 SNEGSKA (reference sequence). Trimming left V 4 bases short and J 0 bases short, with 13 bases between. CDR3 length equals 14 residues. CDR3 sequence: CSANRDISSYEQYF. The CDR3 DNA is TGCAGTGCTAACCGGGACATAAGCTCCTACGAGCAGTACTTC.

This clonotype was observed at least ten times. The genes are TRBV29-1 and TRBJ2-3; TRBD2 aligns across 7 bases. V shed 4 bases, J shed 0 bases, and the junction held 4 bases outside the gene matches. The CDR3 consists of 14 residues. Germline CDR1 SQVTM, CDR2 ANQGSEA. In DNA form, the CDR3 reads TGCAGCGTTGTCCTAGCGGCTAGCACAGATACGCAGTATTTT. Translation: CSVVLAASTDTQYF.

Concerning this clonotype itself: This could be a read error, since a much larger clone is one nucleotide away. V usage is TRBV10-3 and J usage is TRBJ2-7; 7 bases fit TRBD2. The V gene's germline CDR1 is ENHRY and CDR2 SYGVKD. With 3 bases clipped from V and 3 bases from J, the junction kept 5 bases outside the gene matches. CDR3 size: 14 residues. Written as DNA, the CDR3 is TGTGCCATCAGTGACGGGGGAGGGATCTACGAGCAGTACTTC. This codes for CAISDGGGIYEQYF.

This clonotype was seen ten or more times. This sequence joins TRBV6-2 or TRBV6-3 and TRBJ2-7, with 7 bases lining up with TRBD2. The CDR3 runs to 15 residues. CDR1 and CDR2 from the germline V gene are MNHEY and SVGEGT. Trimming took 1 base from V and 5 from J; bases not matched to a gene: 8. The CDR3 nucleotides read TGTGCCAGCAGTTACTTGCGACGGCGGGGGAACGAGCAGTACTTC. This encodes CASSYLRRRGNEQYF.

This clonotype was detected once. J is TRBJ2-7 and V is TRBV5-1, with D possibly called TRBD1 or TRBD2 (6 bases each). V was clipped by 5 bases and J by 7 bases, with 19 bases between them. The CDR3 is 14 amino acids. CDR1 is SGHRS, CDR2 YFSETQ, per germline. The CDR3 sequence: CASRRDKEKGEQYF. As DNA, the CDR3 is TGCGCCAGCAGGCGGGACAAGGAAAAGGGAGAGCAGTACTTC.

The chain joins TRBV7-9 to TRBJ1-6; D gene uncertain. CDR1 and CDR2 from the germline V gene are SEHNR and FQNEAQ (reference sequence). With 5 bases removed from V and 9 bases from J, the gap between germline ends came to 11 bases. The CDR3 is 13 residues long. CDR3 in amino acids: CASSRRHSSPLHF. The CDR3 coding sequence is TGTGCCAGCAGCCGCCGCCACAGTTCACCCCTCCACTTT.

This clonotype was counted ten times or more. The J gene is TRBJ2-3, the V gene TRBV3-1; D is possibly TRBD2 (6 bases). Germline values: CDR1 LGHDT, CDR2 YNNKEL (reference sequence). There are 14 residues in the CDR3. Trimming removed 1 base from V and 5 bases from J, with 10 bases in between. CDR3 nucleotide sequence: TGTGCCAGCAGCCAAGGACACGGGGGAGATACGCAGTATTTT. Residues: CASSQGHGGDTQYF.

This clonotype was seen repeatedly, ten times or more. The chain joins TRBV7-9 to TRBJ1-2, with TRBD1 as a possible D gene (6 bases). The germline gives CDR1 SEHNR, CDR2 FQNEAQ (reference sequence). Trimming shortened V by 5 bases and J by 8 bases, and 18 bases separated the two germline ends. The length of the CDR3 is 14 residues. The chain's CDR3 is CASSPGEGTRGYTF. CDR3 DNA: TGTGCCAGCAGCCCAGGGGAAGGGACCCGCGGCTACACCTTC.

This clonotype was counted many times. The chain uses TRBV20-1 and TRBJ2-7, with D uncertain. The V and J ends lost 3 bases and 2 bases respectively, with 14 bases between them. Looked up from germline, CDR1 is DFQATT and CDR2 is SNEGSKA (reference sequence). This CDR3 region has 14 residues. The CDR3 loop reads CSASRGDGAYEQYF. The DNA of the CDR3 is TGCAGTGCTAGTAGAGGTGACGGAGCCTACGAGCAGTACTTC.

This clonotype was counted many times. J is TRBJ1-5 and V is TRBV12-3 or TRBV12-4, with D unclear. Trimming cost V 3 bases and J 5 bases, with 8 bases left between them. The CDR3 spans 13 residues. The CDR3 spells CASSFPPDQPQHF. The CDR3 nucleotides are TGTGCCAGCAGTTTCCCTCCCGATCAGCCCCAGCATTTT.

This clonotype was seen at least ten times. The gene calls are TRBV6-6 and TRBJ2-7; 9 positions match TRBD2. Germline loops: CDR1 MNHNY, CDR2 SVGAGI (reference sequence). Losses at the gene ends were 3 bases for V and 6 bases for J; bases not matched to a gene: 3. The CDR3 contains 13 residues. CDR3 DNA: TGTGCCAGCAGTTATAGCGGGAGATTCGAGCAGTACTTC. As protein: CASSYSGRFEQYF.

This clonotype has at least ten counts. CDR3 DNA: TGCAGCGTTGACGGACCCTCCGTTGAGCAGTTCTTC. Protein: CSVDGPSVEQFF. The chain combines TRBV29-1 with TRBJ2-1; D unresolved. The CDR3 contains 12 residues. V gave up 3 bases and J gave up 9 bases, with 12 bases separating them. Germline V gives CDR1 SQVTM, CDR2 ANQGSEA.

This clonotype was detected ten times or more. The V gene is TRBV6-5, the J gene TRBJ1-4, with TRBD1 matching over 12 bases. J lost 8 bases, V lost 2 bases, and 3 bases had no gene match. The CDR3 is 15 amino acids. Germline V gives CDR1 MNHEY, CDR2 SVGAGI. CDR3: CASSYGTGGREKLFF. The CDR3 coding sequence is TGTGCCAGCAGTTACGGGACAGGGGGCCGGGAAAAACTGTTTTTT.

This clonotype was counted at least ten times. The CDR3 DNA sequence: TGCAGTGCTAGATCAGGAAAAGCGGGAGGGATATATGAGCAGTTCTTC. Protein sequence: CSARSGKAGGIYEQFF. The chain links TRBV20-1 to TRBJ2-1; 10 nucleotides align to TRBD2. The CDR3 extends over 16 amino acids. Germline-derived CDR1 and CDR2 are DFQATT and SNEGSKA (reference sequence). V lost 2 bases, J lost 8 bases, and 12 bases stayed unmatched.

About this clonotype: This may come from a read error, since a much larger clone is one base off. The CDR3 DNA reads TGTGTCAGCAGCTTGAACGGCGGGGCTGGAGATACGCAGTATTTT. Its translation is CVSSLNGGAGDTQYF. This chain joins TRBV5-6 and TRBJ2-3; tentative D call: TRBD2 (6 bases). Per the germline V gene, CDR1 is SGHDT and CDR2 is YYEEEE. The CDR3 has 15 amino acids.

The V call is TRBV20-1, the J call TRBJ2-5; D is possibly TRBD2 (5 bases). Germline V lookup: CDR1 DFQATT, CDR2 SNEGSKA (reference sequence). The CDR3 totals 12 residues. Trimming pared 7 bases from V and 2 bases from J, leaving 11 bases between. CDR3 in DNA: TGCAGTGGTATGGGAGCTCAAGAGACCCAGTACTTC. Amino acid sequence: CSGMGAQETQYF.

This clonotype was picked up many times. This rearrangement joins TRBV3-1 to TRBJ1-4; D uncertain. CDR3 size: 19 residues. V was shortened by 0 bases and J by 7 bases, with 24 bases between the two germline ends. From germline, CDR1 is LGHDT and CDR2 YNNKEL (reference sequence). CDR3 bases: TGTGCCAGCAGCCAAGATAAGGCTACCGAAGGAACCATCCTTGAAAAACTGTTTTTT. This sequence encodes CASSQDKATEGTILEKLFF.

This CDR3 is CASSLVGVRDYGYTF. The CDR3 DNA is TGTGCCAGCAGCTTGGTTGGGGTTCGGGACTATGGCTACACCTTC. V usage is TRBV5-6 and J usage is TRBJ1-2; D ambiguous. CDR1 is SGHDT and CDR2 is YYEEEE in the germline V gene. The CDR3 has 15 residues. Trimming cost V 0 bases and J 3 bases, with 12 bases left between them.

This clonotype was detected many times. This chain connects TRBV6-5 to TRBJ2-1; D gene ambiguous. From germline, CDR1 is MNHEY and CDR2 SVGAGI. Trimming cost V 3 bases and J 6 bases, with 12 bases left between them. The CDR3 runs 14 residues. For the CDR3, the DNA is TGTGCCAGCAGTTATGGGTTGCGGTCCAATGAGCAGTTCTTC. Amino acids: CASSYGLRSNEQFF.

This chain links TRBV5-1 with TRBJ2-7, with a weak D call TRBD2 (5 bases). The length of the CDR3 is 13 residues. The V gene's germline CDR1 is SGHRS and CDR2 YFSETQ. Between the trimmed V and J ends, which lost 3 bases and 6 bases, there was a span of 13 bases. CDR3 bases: TGCGCCAGCAGCTCGACGGATCGGGGCGAGCAGTACTTC. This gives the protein CASSSTDRGEQYF.

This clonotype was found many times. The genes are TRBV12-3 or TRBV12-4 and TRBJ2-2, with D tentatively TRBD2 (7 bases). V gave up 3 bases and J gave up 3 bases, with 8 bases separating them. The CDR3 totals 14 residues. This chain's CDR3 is CASSFGGHTGELFF. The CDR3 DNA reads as TGTGCCAGCAGTTTCGGGGGGCACACCGGGGAGCTGTTTTTT.

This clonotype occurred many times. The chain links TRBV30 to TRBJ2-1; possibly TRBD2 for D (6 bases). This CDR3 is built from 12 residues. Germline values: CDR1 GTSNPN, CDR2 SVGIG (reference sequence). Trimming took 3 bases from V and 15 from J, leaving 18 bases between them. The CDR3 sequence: CAWSLGLLALFF. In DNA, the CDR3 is TGTGCCTGGAGCCTGGGACTCCTGGCGCTGTTCTTC.